This T cell receptor beta chain was recovered during a study of T cell responses to AZD1222 COVID-19 vaccine. Overall study: Second-dose recipients at about 4 or about 12 weeks were treated as one pooled group. General observations from the study: Repertoires were obtained only post-peak T cell response. At study baseline, merely more than 5 AZD1222 recipients were seropositive.

As regards this clone: Antigen specificity is unknown.

Using immunoSEQ multiplex PCR, the repertoire was profiled, and TCRdb retains in-frame clones only, with some absent. In the table there are roughly 130,000 clones, approximately 83% of which are singletons. In germline, CDR1 is MDHEN, CDR2 SYDVKM. The CDR3 has 14 residues. Trimming took 3 bases from V and 0 from J, leaving 9 bases between them. The receptor's source is an adult in good health. The source was peripheral blood, collected on day 0 of AZD1222 vaccination. The rearrangement uses TRBV28 and TRBJ2-7; D call uncertain. The CDR3 DNA is TGTGCCAGCAGTTTTGGAGCGAGCTCCTACGAGCAGTACTTC. Amino acid sequence: CASSFGASSYEQYF.